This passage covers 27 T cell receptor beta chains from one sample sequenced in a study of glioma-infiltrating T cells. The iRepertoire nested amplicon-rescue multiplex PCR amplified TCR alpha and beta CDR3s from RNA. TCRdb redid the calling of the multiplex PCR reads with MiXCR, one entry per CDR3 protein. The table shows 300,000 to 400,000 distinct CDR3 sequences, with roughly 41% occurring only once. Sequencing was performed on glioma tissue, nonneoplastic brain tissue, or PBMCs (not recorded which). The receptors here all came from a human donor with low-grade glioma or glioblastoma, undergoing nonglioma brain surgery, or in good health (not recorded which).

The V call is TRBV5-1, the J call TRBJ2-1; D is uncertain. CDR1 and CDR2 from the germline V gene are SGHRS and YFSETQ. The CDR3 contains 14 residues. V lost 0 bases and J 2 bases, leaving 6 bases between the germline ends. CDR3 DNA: TGCGCCAGCAGCTTGGACGGCCCCTACAATGAGCAGTTCTTC. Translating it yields CASSLDGPYNEQFF.

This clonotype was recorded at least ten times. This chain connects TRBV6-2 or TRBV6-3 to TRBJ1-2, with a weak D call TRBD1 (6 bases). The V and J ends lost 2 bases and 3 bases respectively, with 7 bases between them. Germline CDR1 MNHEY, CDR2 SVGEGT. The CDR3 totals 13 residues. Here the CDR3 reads CASSYQGHYGYTF. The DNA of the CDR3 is TGTGCCAGCAGTTACCAGGGGCACTATGGCTACACCTTC.

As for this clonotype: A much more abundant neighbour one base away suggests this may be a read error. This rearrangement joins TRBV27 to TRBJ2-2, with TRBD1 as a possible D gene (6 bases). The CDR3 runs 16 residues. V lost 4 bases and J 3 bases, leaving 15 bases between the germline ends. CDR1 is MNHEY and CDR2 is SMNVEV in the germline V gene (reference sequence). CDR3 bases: TGTGCCAGCAGTTGGACAGCCTTCGCGGACACCGGGGAGCTGTTTTTT. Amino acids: CASSWTAFADTGELFF.

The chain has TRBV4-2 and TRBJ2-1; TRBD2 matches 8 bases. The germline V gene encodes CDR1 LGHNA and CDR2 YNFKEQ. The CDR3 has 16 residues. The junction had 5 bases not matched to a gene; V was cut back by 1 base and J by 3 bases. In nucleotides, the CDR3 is TGTGCCAGCAGCCAAGTGGCGGGAGGTATCTACAATGAGCAGTTCTTC. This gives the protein CASSQVAGGIYNEQFF.

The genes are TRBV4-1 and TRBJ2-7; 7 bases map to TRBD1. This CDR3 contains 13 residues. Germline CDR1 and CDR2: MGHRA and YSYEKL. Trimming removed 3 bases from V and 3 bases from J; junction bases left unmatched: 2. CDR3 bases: TGCGCCAGCAGCCATCCAGGGGGCTACGAGCAGTACTTC. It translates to CASSHPGGYEQYF.

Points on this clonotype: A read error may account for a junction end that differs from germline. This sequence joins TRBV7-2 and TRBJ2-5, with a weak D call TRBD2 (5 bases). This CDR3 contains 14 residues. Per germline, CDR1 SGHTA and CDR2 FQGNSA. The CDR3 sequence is CASTLVLVRGIQYF. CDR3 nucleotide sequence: TGTGCCAGCACCTTAGTACTTGTTAGAGGGATCCAGTACTTC.

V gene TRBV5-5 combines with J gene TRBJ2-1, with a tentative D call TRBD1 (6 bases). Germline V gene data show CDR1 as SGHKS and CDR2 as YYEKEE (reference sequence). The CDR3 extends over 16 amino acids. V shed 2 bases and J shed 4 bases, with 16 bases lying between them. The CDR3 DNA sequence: TGTGCCAGCAGCTTAAGGGACATCGGTATATACAATGAGCAGTTCTTC. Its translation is CASSLRDIGIYNEQFF. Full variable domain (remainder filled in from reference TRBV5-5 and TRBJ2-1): DAGVTQSPTHLIKTRGQQVTLRCSPISGHKSVSWYQQVLGQGPQFIFQYYEKEERGRGNFPDRFSARQFPNYSSELNVNALLLGDSALYLCASSLRDIGIYNEQFFGPGTRLTVL.

CDR3 in DNA: TGCGCCAGCAGCCCGGGGACAGGGGGCGCAGACTACGAGCAGTACTTC. This encodes CASSPGTGGADYEQYF. This sequence joins TRBV4-1 and TRBJ2-7; 12 bases fit TRBD1. This CDR3 region has 16 residues. Germline assignment: CDR1 MGHRA and CDR2 YSYEKL. Losses at the gene ends were 4 bases for V and 3 bases for J; bases not matched to a gene: 7.

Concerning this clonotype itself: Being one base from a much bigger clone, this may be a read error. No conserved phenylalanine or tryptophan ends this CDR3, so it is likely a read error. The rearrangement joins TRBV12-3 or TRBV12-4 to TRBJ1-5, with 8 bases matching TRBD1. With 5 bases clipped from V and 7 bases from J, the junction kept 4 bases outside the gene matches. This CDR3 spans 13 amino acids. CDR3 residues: CASSGQGGQPQHC. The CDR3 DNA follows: TGTGCCAGCAGTGGACAGGGAGGGCAGCCCCAGCATTGT.

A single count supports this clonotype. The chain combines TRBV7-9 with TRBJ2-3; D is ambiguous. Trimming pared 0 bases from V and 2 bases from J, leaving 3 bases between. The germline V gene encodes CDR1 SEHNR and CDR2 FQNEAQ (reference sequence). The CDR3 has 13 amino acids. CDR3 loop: CASSLANTDTQYF. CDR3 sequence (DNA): TGTGCCAGCAGCTTAGCCAACACAGATACGCAGTATTTT. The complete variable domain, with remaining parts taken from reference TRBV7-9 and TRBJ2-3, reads DTGVSQNPRHKITKRGQNVTFRCDPISEHNRLYWYRQTLGQGPEFLTYFQNEAQLEKSRLLSDRFSAERPKGSFSTLEIQRTEQGDSAMYLCASSLANTDTQYFGPGTRLTVL.

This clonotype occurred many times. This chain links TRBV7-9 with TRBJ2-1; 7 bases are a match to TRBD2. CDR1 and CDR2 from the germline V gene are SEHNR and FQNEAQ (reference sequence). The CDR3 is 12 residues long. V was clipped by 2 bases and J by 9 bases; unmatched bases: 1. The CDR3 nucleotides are TGTGCCAGCAGCTTAAGGGAGGGTGAGCAGTTCTTC. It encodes CASSLREGEQFF.

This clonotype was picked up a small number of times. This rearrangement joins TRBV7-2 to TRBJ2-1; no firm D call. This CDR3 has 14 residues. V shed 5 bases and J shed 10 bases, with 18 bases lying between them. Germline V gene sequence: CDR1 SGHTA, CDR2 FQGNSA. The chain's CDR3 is CASSAVRGIAEQFF. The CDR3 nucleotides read TGTGCCAGCAGCGCCGTGCGTGGGATCGCGGAGCAGTTCTTC.

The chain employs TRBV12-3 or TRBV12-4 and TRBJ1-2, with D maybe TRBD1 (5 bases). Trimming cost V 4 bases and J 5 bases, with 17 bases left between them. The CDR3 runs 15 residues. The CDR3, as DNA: TGTGCCAGCAGTTACTCCGGACAAACAATTTATGGCTACACCTTC. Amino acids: CASSYSGQTIYGYTF.

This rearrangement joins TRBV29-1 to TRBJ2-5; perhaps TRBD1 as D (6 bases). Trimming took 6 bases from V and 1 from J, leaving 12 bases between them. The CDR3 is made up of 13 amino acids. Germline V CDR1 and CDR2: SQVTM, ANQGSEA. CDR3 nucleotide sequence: TGCAGCGTCCGCCGGGACATCCAAGAGACCCAGTACTTC. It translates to CSVRRDIQETQYF.

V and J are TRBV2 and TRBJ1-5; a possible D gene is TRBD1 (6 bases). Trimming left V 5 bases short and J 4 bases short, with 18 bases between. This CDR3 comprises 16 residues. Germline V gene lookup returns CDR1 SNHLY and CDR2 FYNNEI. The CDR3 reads CASSSGGANGNQPQHF. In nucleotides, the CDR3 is TGTGCCAGCAGTTCGGGGGGCGCGAATGGAAATCAGCCCCAGCATTTT.

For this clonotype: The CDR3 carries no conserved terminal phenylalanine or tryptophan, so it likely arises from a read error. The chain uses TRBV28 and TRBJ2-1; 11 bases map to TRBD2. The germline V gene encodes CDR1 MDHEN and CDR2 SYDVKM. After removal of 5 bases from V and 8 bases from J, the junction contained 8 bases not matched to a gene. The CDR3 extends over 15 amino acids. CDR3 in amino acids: CASSVTSGVYDEQFI. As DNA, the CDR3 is TGTGCCAGCAGTGTGACTAGCGGGGTATACGATGAGCAGTTCATC.

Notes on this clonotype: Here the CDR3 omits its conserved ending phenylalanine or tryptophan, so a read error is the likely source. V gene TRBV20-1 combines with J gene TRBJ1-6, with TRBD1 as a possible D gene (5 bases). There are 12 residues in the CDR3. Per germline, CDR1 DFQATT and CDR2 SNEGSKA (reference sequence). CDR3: CSARQGNSPLHS. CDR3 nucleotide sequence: TGCAGTGCTAGACAGGGAAATTCGCCCCTCCACTCT.

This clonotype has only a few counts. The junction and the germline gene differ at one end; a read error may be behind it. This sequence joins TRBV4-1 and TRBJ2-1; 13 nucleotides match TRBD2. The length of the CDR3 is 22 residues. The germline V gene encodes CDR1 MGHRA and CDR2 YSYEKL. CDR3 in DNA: TGCGCCAGCAGCCAAGAGATACCCCCCTTTGGACTAGCGGGAGCGGGATACAACGAGCAGTTCTTC. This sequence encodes CASSQEIPPFGLAGAGYNEQFF.

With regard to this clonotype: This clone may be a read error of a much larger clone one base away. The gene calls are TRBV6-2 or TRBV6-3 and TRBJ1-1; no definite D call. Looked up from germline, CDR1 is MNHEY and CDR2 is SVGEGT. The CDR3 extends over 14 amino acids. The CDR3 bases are TGTGCCCGCAGTTTGACGGGAAAGAGTACTGAAGCTTTCTTT. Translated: CARSLTGKSTEAFF.

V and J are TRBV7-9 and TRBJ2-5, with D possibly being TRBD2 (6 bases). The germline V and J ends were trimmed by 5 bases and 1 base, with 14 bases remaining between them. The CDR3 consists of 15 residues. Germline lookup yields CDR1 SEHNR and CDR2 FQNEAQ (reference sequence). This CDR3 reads CASSRGEKLQETQYF. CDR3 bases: TGTGCCAGCAGCCGCGGGGAGAAGCTCCAAGAGACCCAGTACTTC.

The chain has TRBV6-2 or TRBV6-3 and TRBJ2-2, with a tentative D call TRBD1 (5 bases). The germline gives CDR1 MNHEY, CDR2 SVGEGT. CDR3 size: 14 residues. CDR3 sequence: CATAVIRGNGELFF. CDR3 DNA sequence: TGTGCTACCGCAGTTATAAGGGGTAACGGGGAGCTGTTTTTT.

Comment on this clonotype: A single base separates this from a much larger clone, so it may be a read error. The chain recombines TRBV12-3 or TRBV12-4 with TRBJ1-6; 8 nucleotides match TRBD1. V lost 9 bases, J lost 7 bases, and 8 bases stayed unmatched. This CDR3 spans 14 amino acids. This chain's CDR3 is CARSTGQGNSPLHF. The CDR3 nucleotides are TGTGCCAGAAGCACCGGACAGGGCAATTCACCCCTCCACTTT.

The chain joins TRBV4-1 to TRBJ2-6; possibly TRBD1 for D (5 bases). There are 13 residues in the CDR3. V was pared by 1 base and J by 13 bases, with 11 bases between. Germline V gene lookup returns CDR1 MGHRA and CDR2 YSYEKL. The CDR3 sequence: CASSQGPKGVLTF. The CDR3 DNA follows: TGCGCCAGCAGCCAAGGGCCAAAGGGGGTCCTGACTTTC.

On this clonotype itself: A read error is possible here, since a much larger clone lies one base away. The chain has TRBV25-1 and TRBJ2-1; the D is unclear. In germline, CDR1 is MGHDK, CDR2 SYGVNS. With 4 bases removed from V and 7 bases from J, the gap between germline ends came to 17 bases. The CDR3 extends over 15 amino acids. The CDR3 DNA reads TGTGCCAGCAGTGTTGAAGGACCGCCCACGAATGAGCAGTTCTTC. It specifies CASSVEGPPTNEQFF.

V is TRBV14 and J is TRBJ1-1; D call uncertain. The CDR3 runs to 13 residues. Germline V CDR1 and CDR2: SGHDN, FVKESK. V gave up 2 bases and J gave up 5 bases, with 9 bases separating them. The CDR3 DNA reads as TGTGCCAGCAGCCAATGGGGAGTGACTGAAGCTTTCTTT. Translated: CASSQWGVTEAFF.

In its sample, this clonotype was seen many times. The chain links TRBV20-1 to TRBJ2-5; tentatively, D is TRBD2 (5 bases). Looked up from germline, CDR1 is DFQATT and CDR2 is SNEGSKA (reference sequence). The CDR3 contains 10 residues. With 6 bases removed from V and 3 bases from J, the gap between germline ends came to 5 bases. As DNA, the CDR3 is TGCAGTGCCGGGGAAGAGACCCAGTACTTC. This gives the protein CSAGEETQYF.

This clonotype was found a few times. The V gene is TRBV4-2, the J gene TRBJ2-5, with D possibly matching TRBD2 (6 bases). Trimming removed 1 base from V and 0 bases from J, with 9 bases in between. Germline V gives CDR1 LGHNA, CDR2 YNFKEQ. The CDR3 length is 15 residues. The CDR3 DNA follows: TGTGCCAGCAGCCAAGGGCTAGCGAACCAAGAGACCCAGTACTTC. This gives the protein CASSQGLANQETQYF.